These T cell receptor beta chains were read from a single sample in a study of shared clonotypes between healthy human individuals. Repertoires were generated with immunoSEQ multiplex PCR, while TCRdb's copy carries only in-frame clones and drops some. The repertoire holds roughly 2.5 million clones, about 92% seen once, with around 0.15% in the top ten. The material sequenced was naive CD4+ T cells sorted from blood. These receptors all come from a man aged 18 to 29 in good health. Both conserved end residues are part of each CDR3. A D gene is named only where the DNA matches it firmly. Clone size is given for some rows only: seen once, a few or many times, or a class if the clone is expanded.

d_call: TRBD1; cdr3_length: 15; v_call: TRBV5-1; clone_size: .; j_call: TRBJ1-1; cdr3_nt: TGCGCCAGCAGCGGGGGACAGGGGGAGAACACTGAAGCTTTCTTT; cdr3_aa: CASSGGQGENTEAFF
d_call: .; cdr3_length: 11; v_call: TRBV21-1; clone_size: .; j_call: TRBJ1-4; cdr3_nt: TGTGACGAGCGGGGGGACGGAAAACTGTTTTTT; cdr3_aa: CDERGDGKLFF
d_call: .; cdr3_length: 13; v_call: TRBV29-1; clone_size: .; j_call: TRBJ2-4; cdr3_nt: TGCAGCGTTTGGGGGGTAGCCAAAAACATTCAGTACTTC; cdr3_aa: CSVWGVAKNIQYF
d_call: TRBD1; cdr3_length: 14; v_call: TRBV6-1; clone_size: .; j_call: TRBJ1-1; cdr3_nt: TGTGCCAGCAGCCTGGGACAGCTGAACACTGAAGCTTTCTTT; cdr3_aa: CASSLGQLNTEAFF
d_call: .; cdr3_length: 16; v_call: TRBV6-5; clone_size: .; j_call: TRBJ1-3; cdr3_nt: TGTGCCAGCAGTTACGGGCAGCCTGCTTGGGGCGACACCATATATTTT; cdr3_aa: CASSYGQPAWGDTIYF
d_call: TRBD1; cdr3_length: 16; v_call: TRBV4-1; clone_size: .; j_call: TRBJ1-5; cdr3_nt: TGCGCCAGCAGCCAAGATGCAGGGGGCGCGAGCCAGCCCCAGCATTTT; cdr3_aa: CASSQDAGGASQPQHF
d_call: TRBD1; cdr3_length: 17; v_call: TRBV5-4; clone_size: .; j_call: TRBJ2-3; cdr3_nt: TGTGCCAGCAGCTGGTTTCGGGACAGGGGTGGCACAGATACGCAGTATTTT; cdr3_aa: CASSWFRDRGGTDTQYF
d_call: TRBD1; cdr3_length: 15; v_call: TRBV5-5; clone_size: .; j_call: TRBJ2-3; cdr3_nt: TGTGCCAGCAGCTTTAGAGGGGGCCTCTCAGATACGCAGTATTTT; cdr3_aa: CASSFRGGLSDTQYF
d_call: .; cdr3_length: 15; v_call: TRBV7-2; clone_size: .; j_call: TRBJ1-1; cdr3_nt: TGTGCCAGCAGCTTAGGGGGGGGTACTGGCACTGAAGCTTTCTTT; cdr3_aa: CASSLGGGTGTEAFF
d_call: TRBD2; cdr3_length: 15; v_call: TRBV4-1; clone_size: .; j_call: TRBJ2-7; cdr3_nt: TGCGCCAGCAGCGAATTGACTAGCGGGGCCTACGAGCAGTACTTC; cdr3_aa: CASSELTSGAYEQYF
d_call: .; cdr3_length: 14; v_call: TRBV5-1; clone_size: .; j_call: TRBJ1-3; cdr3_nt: TGCGCCAGCAGCTCGACAGGCTCTGGAAACACCATATATTTT; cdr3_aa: CASSSTGSGNTIYF
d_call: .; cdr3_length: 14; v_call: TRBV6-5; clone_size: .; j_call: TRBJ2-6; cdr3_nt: TGTGCCAGCAGTTATCGCTCTGGGGCCAACGTCCTGACTTTC; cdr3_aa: CASSYRSGANVLTF
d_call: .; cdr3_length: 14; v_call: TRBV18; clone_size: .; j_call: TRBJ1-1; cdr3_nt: TGTGCCAGCTCACCAGAGACAGGGAACACTGAAGCTTTCTTT; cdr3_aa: CASSPETGNTEAFF
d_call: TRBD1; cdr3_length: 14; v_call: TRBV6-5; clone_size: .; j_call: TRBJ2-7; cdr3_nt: TGTGCCAGCAGTTCGGGACAGGGCGGCTACGAGCAGTACTTC; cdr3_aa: CASSSGQGGYEQYF
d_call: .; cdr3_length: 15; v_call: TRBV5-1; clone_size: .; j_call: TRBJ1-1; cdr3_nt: TGCGCCAGCAGCCTTACCAGTGGTGTTGGCACTGAAGCTTTCTTT; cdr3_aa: CASSLTSGVGTEAFF
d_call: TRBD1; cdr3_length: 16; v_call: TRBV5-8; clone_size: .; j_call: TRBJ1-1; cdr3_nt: TGTGCCAGCAGCCCCGGGCAGGGGGCTTCGTACACTGAAGCTTTCTTT; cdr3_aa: CASSPGQGASYTEAFF
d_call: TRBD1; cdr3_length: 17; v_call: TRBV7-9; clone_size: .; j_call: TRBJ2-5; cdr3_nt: TGTGCCAGCAGCTTATACGGGACAGGGGTGGGATCCGAGACCCAGTACTTC; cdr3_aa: CASSLYGTGVGSETQYF
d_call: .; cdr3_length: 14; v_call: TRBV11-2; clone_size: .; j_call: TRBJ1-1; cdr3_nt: TGTGCCAGCAGCTTAGCCCAGGGGTCCACTGAAGCTTTCTTT; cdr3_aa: CASSLAQGSTEAFF
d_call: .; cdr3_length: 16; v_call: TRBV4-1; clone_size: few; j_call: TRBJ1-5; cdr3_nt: TGCGCCAGCAGCCAAGATGCCGGCAGGACCAATCAGCCCCAGCATTTT; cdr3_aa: CASSQDAGRTNQPQHF
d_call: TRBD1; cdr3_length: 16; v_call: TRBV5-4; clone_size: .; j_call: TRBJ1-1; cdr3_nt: TGTGCCAGCAGCCCCGCACCCGACAGGGAACGGACTGAAGCTTTCTTT; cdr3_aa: CASSPAPDRERTEAFF
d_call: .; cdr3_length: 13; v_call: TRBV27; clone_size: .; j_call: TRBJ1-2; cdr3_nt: TGTGCCAGCCCTTTGGGGGCCAGTAAGGGCTACACCTTC; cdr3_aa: CASPLGASKGYTF
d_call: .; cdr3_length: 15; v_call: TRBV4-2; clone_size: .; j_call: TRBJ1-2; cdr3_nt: TGTGCCAGCAGCCAAGTGGCAGTCTTCAACTATGGCTACACCTTC; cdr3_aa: CASSQVAVFNYGYTF
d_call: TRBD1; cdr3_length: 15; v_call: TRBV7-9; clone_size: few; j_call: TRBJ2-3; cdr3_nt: TGTGCCAGCAGCTCGGGACAGGCTAACACAGATACGCAGTATTTT; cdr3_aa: CASSSGQANTDTQYF
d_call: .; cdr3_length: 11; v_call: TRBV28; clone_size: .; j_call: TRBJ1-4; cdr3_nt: TGTGCCAGCAAATTCCAGGGCCAATCATTTTTT; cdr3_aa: CASKFQGQSFF
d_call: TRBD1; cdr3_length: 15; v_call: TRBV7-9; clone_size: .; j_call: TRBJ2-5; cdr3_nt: TGTGCCAGCAGCATGACAGGGGCGTACCAAGAGACCCAGTACTTC; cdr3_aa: CASSMTGAYQETQYF
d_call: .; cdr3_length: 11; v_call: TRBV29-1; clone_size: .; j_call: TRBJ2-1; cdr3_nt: TGCAGCGGAGAGGGCCGGAATGAGCAGTTCTTC; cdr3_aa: CSGEGRNEQFF
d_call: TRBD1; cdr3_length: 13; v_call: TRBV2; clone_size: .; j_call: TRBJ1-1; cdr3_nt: TGTGCCAGCAACCCGGACAGGGGGTCCTGGGCTTTCTTT; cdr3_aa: CASNPDRGSWAFF
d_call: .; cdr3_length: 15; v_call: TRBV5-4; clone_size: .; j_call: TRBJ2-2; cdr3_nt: TGTGCCAGCAGCTTGAAACAGGGAAACACCGGGGAGCTGTTTTTT; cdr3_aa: CASSLKQGNTGELFF